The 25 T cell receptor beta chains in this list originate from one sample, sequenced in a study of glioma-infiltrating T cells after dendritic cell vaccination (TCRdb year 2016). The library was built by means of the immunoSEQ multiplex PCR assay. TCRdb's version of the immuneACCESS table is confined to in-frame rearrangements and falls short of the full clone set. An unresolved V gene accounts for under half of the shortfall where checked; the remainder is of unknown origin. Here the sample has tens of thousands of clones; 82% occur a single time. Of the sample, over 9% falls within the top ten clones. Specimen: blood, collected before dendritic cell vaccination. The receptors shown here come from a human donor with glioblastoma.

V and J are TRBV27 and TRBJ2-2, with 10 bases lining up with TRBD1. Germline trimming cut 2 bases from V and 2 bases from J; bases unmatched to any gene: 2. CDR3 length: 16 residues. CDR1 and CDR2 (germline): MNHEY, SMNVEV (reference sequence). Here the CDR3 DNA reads TGTGCCAGCAGTTTACGGGACAGGGGTAACACCGGGGAGCTGTTTTTT. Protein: CASSLRDRGNTGELFF.

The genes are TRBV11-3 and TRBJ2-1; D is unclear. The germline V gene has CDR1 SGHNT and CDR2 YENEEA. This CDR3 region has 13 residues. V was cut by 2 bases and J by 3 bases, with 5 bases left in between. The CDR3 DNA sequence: TGTGCCAGCAGCTTAAACTTCTACAATGAGCAGTTCTTC. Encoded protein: CASSLNFYNEQFF.

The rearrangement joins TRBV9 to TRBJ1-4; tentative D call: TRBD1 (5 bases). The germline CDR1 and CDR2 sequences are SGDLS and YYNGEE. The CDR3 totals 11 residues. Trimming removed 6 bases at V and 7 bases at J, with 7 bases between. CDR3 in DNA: TGTGCCAGCATGGGGGGTGAAAAACTGTTTTTT. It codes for CASMGGEKLFF.

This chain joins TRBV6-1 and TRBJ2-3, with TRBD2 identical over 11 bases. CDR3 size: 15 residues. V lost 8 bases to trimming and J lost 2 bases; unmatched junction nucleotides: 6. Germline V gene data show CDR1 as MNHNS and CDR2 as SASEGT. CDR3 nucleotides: TGTGCCAGCGGGCTAGCGGGGGGCCTCACAGATACGCAGTATTTT. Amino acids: CASGLAGGLTDTQYF.

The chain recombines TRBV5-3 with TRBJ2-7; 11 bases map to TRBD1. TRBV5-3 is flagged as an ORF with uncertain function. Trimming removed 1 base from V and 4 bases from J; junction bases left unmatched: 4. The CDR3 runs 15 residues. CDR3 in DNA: TGTGCCAGAAGCTTGACTCGGGACAGGGGGTACGAGCAGTACTTC. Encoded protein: CARSLTRDRGYEQYF.

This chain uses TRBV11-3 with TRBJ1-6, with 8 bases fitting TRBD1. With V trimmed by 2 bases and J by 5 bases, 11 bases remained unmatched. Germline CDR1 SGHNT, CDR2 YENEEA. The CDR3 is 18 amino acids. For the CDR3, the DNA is TGTGCCAGCAGCTTAAAACCTCCTGGACAGGGCGATAATTCACCCCTCCACTTT. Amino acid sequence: CASSLKPPGQGDNSPLHF.

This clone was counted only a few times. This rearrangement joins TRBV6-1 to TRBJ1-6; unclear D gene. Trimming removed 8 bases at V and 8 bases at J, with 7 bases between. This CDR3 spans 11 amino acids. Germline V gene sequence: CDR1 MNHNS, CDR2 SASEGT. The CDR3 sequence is CASLEDSPLHF. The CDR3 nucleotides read TGTGCCAGCCTTGAGGATTCACCCCTCCACTTT.

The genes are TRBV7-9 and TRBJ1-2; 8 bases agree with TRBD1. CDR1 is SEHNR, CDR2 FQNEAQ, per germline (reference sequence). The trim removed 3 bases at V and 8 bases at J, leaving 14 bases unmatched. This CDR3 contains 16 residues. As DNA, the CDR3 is TGTGCCAGCAGCTTTAATTCTAGGACAGGGTATGAAGGCTACACCTTC. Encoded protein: CASSFNSRTGYEGYTF. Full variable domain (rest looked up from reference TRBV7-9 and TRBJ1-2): DTGVSQNPRHKITKRGQNVTFRCDPISEHNRLYWYRQTLGQGPEFLTYFQNEAQLEKSRLLSDRFSAERPKGSFSTLEIQRTEQGDSAMYLCASSFNSRTGYEGYTFGSGTRLTVV.

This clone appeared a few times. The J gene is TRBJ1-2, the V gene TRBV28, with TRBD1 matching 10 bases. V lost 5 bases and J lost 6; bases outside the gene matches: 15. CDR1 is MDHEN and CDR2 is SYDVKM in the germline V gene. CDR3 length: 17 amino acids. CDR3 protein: CASSPPGDRGQLDGYTF. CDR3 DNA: TGTGCCAGCAGTCCGCCTGGCGACAGGGGGCAATTGGATGGCTACACCTTC.

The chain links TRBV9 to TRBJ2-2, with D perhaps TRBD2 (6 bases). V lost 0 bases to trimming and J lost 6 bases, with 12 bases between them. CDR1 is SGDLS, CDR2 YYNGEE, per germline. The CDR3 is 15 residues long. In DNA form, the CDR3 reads TGTGCCAGCAGCGTAGAGACCCCGGGAGCCGGGGAGCTGTTTTTT. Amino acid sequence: CASSVETPGAGELFF.

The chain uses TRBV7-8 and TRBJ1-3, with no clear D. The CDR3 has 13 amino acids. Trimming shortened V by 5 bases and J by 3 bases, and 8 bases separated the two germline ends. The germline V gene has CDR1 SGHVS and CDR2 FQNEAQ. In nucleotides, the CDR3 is TGTGCCAGCAGCCCAACGGGTGGAAACACCATATATTTT. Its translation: CASSPTGGNTIYF.

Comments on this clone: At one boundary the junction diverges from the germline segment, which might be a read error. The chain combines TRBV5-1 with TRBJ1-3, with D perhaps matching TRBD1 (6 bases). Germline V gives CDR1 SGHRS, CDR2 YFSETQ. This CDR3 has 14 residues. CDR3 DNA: TGCGCCAGCAGCGGTGACAGGTCCTCTCCCGATACGCATTTT. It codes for CASSGDRSSPDTHF.

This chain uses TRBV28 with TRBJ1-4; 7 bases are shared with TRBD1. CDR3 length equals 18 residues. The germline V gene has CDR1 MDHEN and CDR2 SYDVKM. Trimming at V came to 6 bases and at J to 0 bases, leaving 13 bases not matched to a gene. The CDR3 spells CASSPPGQSIATNEKLFF. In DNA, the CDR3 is TGTGCCAGCAGCCCACCGGGACAGAGTATTGCAACTAATGAAAAACTGTTTTTT.

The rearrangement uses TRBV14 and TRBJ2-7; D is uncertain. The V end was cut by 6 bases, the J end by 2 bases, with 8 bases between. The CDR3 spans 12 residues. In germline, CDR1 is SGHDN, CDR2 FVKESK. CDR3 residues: CASSYVPYEQYF. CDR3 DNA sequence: TGTGCCAGCAGTTATGTCCCCTACGAGCAGTACTTC.

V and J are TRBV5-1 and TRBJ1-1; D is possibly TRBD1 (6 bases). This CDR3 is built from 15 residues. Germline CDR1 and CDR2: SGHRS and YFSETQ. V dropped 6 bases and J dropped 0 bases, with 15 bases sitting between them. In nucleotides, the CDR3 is TGCGCCAGCACCCAGGGGCTCGGTATGAACACTGAAGCTTTCTTT. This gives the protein CASTQGLGMNTEAFF.

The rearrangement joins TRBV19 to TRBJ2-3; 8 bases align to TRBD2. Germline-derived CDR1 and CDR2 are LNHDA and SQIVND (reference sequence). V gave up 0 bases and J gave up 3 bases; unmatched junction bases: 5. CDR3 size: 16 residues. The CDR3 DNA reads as TGTGCCAGTAGTATAGATCCGGGGGGGAGGACAGATACGCAGTATTTT. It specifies CASSIDPGGRTDTQYF.

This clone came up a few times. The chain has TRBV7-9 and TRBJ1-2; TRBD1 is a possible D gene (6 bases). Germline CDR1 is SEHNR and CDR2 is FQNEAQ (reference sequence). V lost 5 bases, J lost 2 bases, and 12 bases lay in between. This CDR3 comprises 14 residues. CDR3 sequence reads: CASSDTTGNYGYTF. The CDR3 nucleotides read TGTGCCAGCAGCGATACGACAGGCAACTATGGCTACACCTTC. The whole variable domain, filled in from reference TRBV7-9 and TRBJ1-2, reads DTGVSQNPRHKITKRGQNVTFRCDPISEHNRLYWYRQTLGQGPEFLTYFQNEAQLEKSRLLSDRFSAERPKGSFSTLEIQRTEQGDSAMYLCASSDTTGNYGYTFGSGTRLTVV.

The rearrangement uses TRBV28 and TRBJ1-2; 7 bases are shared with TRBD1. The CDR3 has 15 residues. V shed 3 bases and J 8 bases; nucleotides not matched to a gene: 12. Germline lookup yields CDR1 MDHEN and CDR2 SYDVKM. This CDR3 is CASSLPSRTGRGYTF. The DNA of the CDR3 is TGTGCCAGCAGTTTGCCCTCCAGGACAGGTCGGGGCTACACCTTC.

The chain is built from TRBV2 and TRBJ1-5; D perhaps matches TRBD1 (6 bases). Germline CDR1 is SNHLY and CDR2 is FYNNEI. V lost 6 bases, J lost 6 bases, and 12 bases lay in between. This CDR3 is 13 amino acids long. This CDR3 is CASRDRLVQPQHF. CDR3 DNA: TGTGCCAGCAGAGACAGGTTGGTTCAGCCCCAGCATTTT.

CDR3 region: CASSSPTVAGNEQFF. DNA for the CDR3: TGTGCCAGCAGTTCCCCCACAGTGGCGGGTAATGAGCAGTTCTTC. J is TRBJ2-1 and V is TRBV6-6; D perhaps matches TRBD2 (5 bases). Germline-derived CDR1 and CDR2 are MNHNY and SVGAGI (reference sequence). The V end was cut by 4 bases, the J end by 7 bases, with 17 bases between. The length of the CDR3 is 15 residues.

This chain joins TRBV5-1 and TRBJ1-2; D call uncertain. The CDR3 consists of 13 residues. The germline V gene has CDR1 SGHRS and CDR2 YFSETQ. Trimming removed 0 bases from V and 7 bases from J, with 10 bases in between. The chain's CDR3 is CASSLAGDPGYTF. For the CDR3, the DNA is TGCGCCAGCAGCTTGGCCGGGGATCCTGGCTACACCTTC.

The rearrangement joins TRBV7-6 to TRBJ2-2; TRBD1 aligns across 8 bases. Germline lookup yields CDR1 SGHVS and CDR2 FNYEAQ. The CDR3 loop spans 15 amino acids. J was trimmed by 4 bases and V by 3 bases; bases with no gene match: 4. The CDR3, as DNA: TGTGCCAGCAGCTTCAGACAGGGGATCACCGGGGAGCTGTTTTTT. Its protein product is CASSFRQGITGELFF.

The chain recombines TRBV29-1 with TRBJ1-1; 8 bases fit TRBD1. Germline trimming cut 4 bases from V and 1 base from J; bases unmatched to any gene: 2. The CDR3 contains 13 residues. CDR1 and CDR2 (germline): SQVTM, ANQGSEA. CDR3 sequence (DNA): TGCAGCGTTGTGGGACAGGCGAACACTGAAGCTTTCTTT. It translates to CSVVGQANTEAFF.

CDR3 region: CASTEPGSFEQYF. CDR3 nucleotide sequence: TGTGCCAGCACGGAGCCCGGGAGTTTCGAGCAGTACTTC. The genes are TRBV6-5 and TRBJ2-7; maybe TRBD2 (6 bases). Germline loops: CDR1 MNHEY, CDR2 SVGAGI. V was pared by 7 bases and J by 6 bases, with 16 bases between. CDR3 size: 13 residues.

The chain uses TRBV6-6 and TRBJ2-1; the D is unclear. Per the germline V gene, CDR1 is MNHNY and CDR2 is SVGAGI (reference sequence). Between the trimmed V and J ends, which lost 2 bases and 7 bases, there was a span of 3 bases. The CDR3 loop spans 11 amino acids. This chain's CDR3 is CASSYRNEQFF. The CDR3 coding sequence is TGTGCCAGCAGTTACCGTAATGAGCAGTTCTTC.